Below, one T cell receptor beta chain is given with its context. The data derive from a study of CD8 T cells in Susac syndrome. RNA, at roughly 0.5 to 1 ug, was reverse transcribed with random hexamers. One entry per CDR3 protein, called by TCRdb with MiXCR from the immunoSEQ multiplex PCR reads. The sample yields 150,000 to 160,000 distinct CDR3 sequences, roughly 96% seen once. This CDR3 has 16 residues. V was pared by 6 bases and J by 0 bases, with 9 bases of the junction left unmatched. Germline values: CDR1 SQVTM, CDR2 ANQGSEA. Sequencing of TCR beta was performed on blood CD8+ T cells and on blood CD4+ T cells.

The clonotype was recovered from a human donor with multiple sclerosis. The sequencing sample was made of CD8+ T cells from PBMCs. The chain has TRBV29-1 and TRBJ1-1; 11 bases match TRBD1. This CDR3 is CSVARDRGYLNTEAFF. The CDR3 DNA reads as TGCAGCGTAGCCCGGGACAGGGGGTACTTGAACACTGAAGCTTTCTTT.